Listed here are 22 T cell receptor beta chains from one sample, sequenced in a study of blood T cell repertoires in COVID-19. TCRdb keeps only in-frame clones here, not all; method: immunoSEQ multiplex PCR. This table has fewer than 70,000 clones, roughly 80% appearing once. Sequencing was performed on peripheral blood. Source of these receptors: an elderly woman with acute or convalescent COVID-19.

This chain's CDR3 is CASSLVTSGGNEQFF. CDR3 nucleotides: TGTGCCAGCAGCTTAGTAACTAGCGGGGGTAATGAGCAGTTCTTC. This chain links TRBV7-8 with TRBJ2-1; 11 positions match TRBD2. The length of the CDR3 is 15 residues. The germline gives CDR1 SGHVS, CDR2 FQNEAQ. J was trimmed by 7 bases and V by 1 base; bases with no gene match: 3.

The chain employs TRBV6-5 and TRBJ2-3, with 7 bases that match TRBD1. The germline V gene has CDR1 MNHEY and CDR2 SVGAGI. The CDR3 runs 14 residues. V lost 6 bases to trimming and J lost 3 bases; unmatched junction nucleotides: 6. The CDR3 is CASRGFRGTDTQYF. CDR3 nucleotide sequence: TGTGCCAGCAGGGGGTTCAGGGGGACAGATACGCAGTATTTT.

This chain joins TRBV6-1 and TRBJ2-5; D is possibly TRBD2 (6 bases). The CDR3 extends over 15 amino acids. Germline assignment: CDR1 MNHNS and CDR2 SASEGT. Between the trimmed V and J ends, which lost 3 bases and 3 bases, there was a span of 14 bases. The CDR3 is CASSDRGNVKETQYF. For the CDR3, the DNA is TGTGCCAGCAGTGATCGGGGGAACGTAAAAGAGACCCAGTACTTC.

The chain uses TRBV15 and TRBJ2-5; 8 bases are a match to TRBD1. Germline assignment: CDR1 LNHNV and CDR2 YYDKDF (reference sequence). V was pared by 4 bases and J by 5 bases, with 12 bases of the junction left unmatched. This CDR3 region has 16 residues. In nucleotides, the CDR3 is TGTGCCACCAGCACACTTGCATCAGGGGGCAAGGAGACCCAGTACTTC. This translates into CATSTLASGGKETQYF.

V and J are TRBV15 and TRBJ1-5; D gene uncertain. Trimming pared 5 bases from V and 8 bases from J, leaving 10 bases between. Looked up from germline, CDR1 is LNHNV and CDR2 is YYDKDF (reference sequence). The CDR3 runs 12 residues. CDR3 residues: CATSRPLEPQHF. As DNA, the CDR3 is TGTGCCACCAGCCGCCCTTTAGAGCCCCAGCATTTT.

The chain links TRBV27 to TRBJ2-7, with D tentatively TRBD2 (6 bases). Looked up from germline, CDR1 is MNHEY and CDR2 is SMNVEV (reference sequence). V shed 6 bases and J shed 3 bases, with 18 bases lying between them. The CDR3 contains 15 residues. DNA of the CDR3: TGTGCCAGCAGGTCCTGGGGGGATAAGATCTACGAGCAGTACTTC. This translates into CASRSWGDKIYEQYF.

The chain couples TRBV6-2 or TRBV6-3 to TRBJ2-5, with TRBD2 identical over 8 bases. Germline CDR1 reads MNHEY; CDR2 reads SVGEGT. V trimming: 6 bases; J trimming: 5 bases; junction bases outside the gene matches: 5. CDR3 length: 13 residues. As DNA, the CDR3 is TGTGCCAGCAGCCGGGGGGGCCGGGAGACCCAGTACTTC. It encodes CASSRGGRETQYF.

The chain has TRBV12-3 or TRBV12-4 and TRBJ2-7, with 8 bases identical to TRBD1. The V gene end was trimmed by 5 bases and the J gene end by 6 bases; junction bases not matched to a gene: 6. The CDR3 length is 13 residues. The CDR3 region has the DNA TGTGCCAGCAGTCCAGGACAGGGACGCGAGCAGTACTTC. This sequence encodes CASSPGQGREQYF.

V usage is TRBV29-1 and J usage is TRBJ2-5; tentative D call: TRBD2 (7 bases). The germline gives CDR1 SQVTM, CDR2 ANQGSEA. This CDR3 is built from 14 residues. V was pared by 5 bases and J by 5 bases, with 18 bases between. CDR3 sequence: CSVRIGGGRETQYF. For the CDR3, the DNA is TGCAGCGTTAGGATTGGGGGGGGCAGGGAGACCCAGTACTTC.

V usage is TRBV2 and J usage is TRBJ2-7, with 9 nucleotides matching TRBD2. The CDR3 consists of 13 residues. CDR1 SNHLY and CDR2 FYNNEI come from the germline V gene. Trimming cost V 6 bases and J 2 bases; bases outside gene matches: 2. This CDR3 is CASRVAGAYEQYF. The CDR3 region has the DNA TGTGCCAGCAGGGTAGCGGGAGCCTACGAGCAGTACTTC.

The V gene is TRBV6-5, the J gene TRBJ2-7; 9 bases map to TRBD1. V gave up 2 bases and J gave up 2 bases; unmatched junction bases: 1. This CDR3 has 14 amino acids. CDR1 MNHEY and CDR2 SVGAGI come from the germline V gene. The CDR3 bases are TGTGCCAGCAGTTACCGGGACAGGGCCTACGAGCAGTACTTC. This codes for CASSYRDRAYEQYF.

The chain has TRBV5-6 and TRBJ1-1; a weak D match, TRBD1 (6 bases). With 5 bases removed from V and 7 bases from J, the gap between germline ends came to 27 bases. Germline CDR1 and CDR2: SGHDT and YYEEEE. The CDR3 covers 17 residues. CDR3 sequence (DNA): TGTGCCAGCAGGCTCCTCTTGCGGGGGGCGCGGGGGATTGAAGCTTTCTTT. Residues: CASRLLLRGARGIEAFF.

This chain joins TRBV7-6 and TRBJ1-2; 7 positions match TRBD1. Germline V gene data show CDR1 as SGHVS and CDR2 as FNYEAQ. V trimming: 7 bases; J trimming: 7 bases; junction bases outside the gene matches: 15. CDR3 length: 15 residues. DNA for the CDR3: TGTGCCAGCACCTTGTCCCCGGGACAGACAACTGGCTACACCTTC. Its protein product is CASTLSPGQTTGYTF.

V is TRBV7-9 and J is TRBJ2-2, with D perhaps matching TRBD1 (5 bases). Trimming pared 6 bases from V and 0 bases from J, leaving 11 bases between. The CDR3 length is 15 residues. Germline loops: CDR1 SEHNR, CDR2 FQNEAQ (reference sequence). CDR3 nucleotide sequence: TGTGCCAGCAGGCGGACGACAGCGAACACCGGGGAGCTGTTTTTT. This codes for CASRRTTANTGELFF.

The rearrangement joins TRBV9 to TRBJ2-3, with a possible D match to TRBD2 (6 bases). Germline V gene lookup returns CDR1 SGDLS and CDR2 YYNGEE. The CDR3 runs 15 residues. The ends were cut back, 4 bases at V and 4 bases at J, with 16 bases in the middle. Here the CDR3 DNA reads TGTGCCAGCAGCTTGCGCGGGGAATCCGCAGATACGCAGTATTTT. Protein: CASSLRGESADTQYF.

The V gene is TRBV19, the J gene TRBJ1-1; D remains ambiguous. CDR3 length: 16 amino acids. Trimming left V 3 bases short and J 6 bases short, with 20 bases between. Per the germline V gene, CDR1 is LNHDA and CDR2 is SQIVND (reference sequence). The CDR3 reads CASSIGVGPPDSEAFF. The CDR3 coding sequence is TGTGCCAGTAGTATCGGGGTCGGGCCCCCGGACTCTGAAGCTTTCTTT.

The chain links TRBV5-4 to TRBJ2-3; TRBD2 matches 9 bases. V trimming: 0 bases; J trimming: 2 bases; junction bases outside the gene matches: 4. From germline, CDR1 is SGHNT and CDR2 YYREEE (reference sequence). This CDR3 is 16 amino acids long. This CDR3 reads CASSLVGGGATDTQYF. CDR3 sequence (DNA): TGTGCCAGCAGCTTGGTGGGCGGGGGGGCCACAGATACGCAGTATTTT.

In nucleotides, the CDR3 is TGTGCCAGCAGCTTAGATGGGCGGCAGGGGATAGCCATATATTTT. This encodes CASSLDGRQGIAIYF. The rearrangement links TRBV11-2 to TRBJ1-3, with D tentatively TRBD1 (6 bases). CDR3 length: 15 residues. Germline V gives CDR1 SGHAT, CDR2 FQNNGV. V was trimmed by 0 bases and J by 11 bases, leaving 17 bases between them.

In its sample, this clone is medium-sized. V gene TRBV12-3 or TRBV12-4 combines with J gene TRBJ1-5, with D perhaps matching TRBD1 (5 bases). The CDR3 contains 13 residues. V shed 7 bases and J shed 4 bases, with 11 bases lying between them. CDR3 protein: CASTSGGNQPQHF. The CDR3 nucleotides read TGTGCCAGCACCTCGGGGGGAAATCAGCCCCAGCATTTT.

This clone came up once. The chain combines TRBV3-1 (or the pseudogene TRBV3-2) with TRBJ1-2; 9 bases agree with TRBD1. Trimming cost V 8 bases and J 3 bases; bases outside gene matches: 7. Germline V gene lookup returns CDR1 LGHDT and CDR2 YNNKEL (reference sequence). The CDR3 has 14 amino acids. The CDR3 reads CASGKWTGDYGYTF. For the CDR3, the DNA is TGTGCCAGCGGTAAATGGACAGGGGACTATGGCTACACCTTC.

The chain combines TRBV5-6 with TRBJ1-1, with D maybe TRBD1 (6 bases). The CDR3 covers 14 residues. The germline CDR1 and CDR2 sequences are SGHDT and YYEEEE. V gave up 4 bases and J gave up 1 base, with 11 bases separating them. CDR3 DNA: TGTGCCAGCAGCATTGGACAGACGAACACTGAAGCTTTCTTT. It is translated as CASSIGQTNTEAFF.

This clone was detected a few times. The chain carries TRBV11-2 and TRBJ1-1; 7 bases match TRBD1. Germline values: CDR1 SGHAT, CDR2 FQNNGV. This CDR3 has 15 residues. V was pared by 0 bases and J by 6 bases, with 7 bases of the junction left unmatched. CDR3 region: CASSLDMVRGSEAFF. DNA for the CDR3: TGTGCCAGCAGCTTAGATATGGTCAGGGGGTCTGAAGCTTTCTTT.